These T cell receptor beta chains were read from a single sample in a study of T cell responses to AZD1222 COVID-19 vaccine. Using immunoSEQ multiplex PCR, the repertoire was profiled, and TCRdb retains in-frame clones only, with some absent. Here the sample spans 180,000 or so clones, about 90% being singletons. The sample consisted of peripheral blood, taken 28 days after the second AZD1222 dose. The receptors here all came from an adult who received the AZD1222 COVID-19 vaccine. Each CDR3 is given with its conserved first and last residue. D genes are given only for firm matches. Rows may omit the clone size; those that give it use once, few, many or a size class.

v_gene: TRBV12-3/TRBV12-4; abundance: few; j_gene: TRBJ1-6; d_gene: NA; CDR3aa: CASSFQYNSPLHF; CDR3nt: TGTGCCAGCAGTTTTCAGTATAATTCACCCCTCCACTTT
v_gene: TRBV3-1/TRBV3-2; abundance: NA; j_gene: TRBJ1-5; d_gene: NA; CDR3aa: CASSPSDCFYSNQPQHF; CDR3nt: TGTGCCAGCAGCCCCTCCGACTGTTTTTATAGCAATCAGCCCCAGCATTTT
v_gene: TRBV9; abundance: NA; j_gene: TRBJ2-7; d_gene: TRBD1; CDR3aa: CASSLEQGGEQYF; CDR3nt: TGTGCCAGCAGTCTTGAACAGGGGGGCGAGCAGTACTTC
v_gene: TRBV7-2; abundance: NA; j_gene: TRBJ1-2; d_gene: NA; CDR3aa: CASSLELTGAGGYTF; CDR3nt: TGTGCCAGCAGCTTAGAATTGACAGGCGCTGGGGGCTACACCTTC
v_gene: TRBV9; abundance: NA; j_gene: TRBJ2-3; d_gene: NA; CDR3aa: CASSVRTLTAGTDTQYF; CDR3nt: TGTGCCAGCAGCGTCCGCACTTTGACAGCGGGCACAGATACGCAGTATTTT
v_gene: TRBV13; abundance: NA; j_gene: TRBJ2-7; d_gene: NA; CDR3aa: CASSLVVEAYEQYF; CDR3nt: TGTGCCAGCAGCTTAGTAGTCGAAGCCTACGAGCAGTACTTC
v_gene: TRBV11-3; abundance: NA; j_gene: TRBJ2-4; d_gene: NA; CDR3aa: CASSLDKRVLKNIQYF; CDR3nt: TGTGCCAGCAGCTTAGATAAAAGGGTTCTCAAAAACATTCAGTACTTC
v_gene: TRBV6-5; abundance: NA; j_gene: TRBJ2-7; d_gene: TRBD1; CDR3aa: CASRTGQGTNEQYF; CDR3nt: TGTGCCAGCAGAACGGGACAGGGGACCAACGAGCAGTACTTC
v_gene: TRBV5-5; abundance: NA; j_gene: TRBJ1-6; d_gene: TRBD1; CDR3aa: CASSLTRTGPNSPLHF; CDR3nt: TGTGCCAGCAGCTTGACGAGGACAGGCCCTAATTCACCCCTCCACTTT
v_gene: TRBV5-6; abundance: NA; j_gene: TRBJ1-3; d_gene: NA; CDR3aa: CASSLEGRNTIYF; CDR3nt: TGTGCCAGCAGCTTGGAAGGGAGGAACACCATATATTTT